These T cell receptor beta chains were read from a single sample in a study of vaccination effects on CD4 cells after COVID-19. This table comes from immunoSEQ multiplex PCR, and its TCRdb copy is limited to in-frame clones, with some not included. There are some 47,000 clones in the sample; roughly 72% occur only once, and 7% lies in the top ten. The antigens for these receptors are not known. This specimen was CD4+ T cells from PBMCs cultured without peptide, taken after COVID-19 vaccination. The receptors come from a human donor who received a COVID-19 vaccine. Each CDR3 is given with its conserved first and last residue. The order of the fields is J gene, D gene, clone size, V gene, CDR3 protein, CDR3 DNA. The D gene is left open where the match is weak. The size of a clone is reported for some rows only, either as once, few or many, or as a class for expanded clones.

j_gene: TRBJ1-1; d_gene: -; abundance: few; v_gene: TRBV7-2; CDR3aa: CASSSWANTEAFF; CDR3nt: TGTGCCAGCAGCTCGTGGGCTAACACTGAAGCTTTCTTT
j_gene: TRBJ1-1; d_gene: -; abundance: -; v_gene: TRBV3-1/TRBV3-2; CDR3aa: CASSQGVGINTEAFF; CDR3nt: TGTGCCAGCAGCCAAGGTGTAGGGATCAACACTGAAGCTTTCTTT
j_gene: TRBJ1-4; d_gene: -; abundance: -; v_gene: TRBV5-5; CDR3aa: CASSFAGLGISGEKLFF; CDR3nt: TGTGCCAGCAGCTTCGCTGGACTTGGGATTTCGGGTGAAAAACTGTTTTTT
j_gene: TRBJ1-1; d_gene: TRBD1; abundance: -; v_gene: TRBV6-5; CDR3aa: CASRGQGAGNTEAFF; CDR3nt: TGTGCCAGCAGGGGACAGGGGGCCGGAAACACTGAAGCTTTCTTT
j_gene: TRBJ2-3; d_gene: -; abundance: once; v_gene: TRBV7-8; CDR3aa: CASSLRRFGVGPTDTQYF; CDR3nt: TGTGCCAGCAGCTTGCGTCGTTTCGGAGTGGGACCCACAGATACGCAGTATTTT
j_gene: TRBJ2-3; d_gene: TRBD2; abundance: -; v_gene: TRBV5-1; CDR3aa: CASSLMVLGGGQGDTQYF; CDR3nt: TGCGCCAGCAGCTTGATGGTTCTCGGCGGGGGGCAAGGAGATACGCAGTATTTT
j_gene: TRBJ1-4; d_gene: TRBD1; abundance: -; v_gene: TRBV18; CDR3aa: CASSPLGQGNEKLFF; CDR3nt: TGTGCCAGCTCACCATTGGGACAGGGGAATGAAAAACTGTTTTTT
j_gene: TRBJ1-6; d_gene: -; abundance: -; v_gene: TRBV12-3/TRBV12-4; CDR3aa: CASHRAPASPLHF; CDR3nt: TGTGCCAGCCACCGGGCCCCCGCCTCACCCCTCCACTTT
j_gene: TRBJ1-1; d_gene: -; abundance: -; v_gene: TRBV6-2/TRBV6-3; CDR3aa: CASSWRGDTEAFF; CDR3nt: TGTGCCAGCAGTTGGAGGGGAGACACTGAAGCTTTCTTT
j_gene: TRBJ2-7; d_gene: TRBD1; abundance: -; v_gene: TRBV3-1/TRBV3-2; CDR3aa: CASSPRTGSEQYF; CDR3nt: TGTGCCAGCAGCCCTAGGACAGGGTCCGAGCAGTACTTC
j_gene: TRBJ1-3; d_gene: -; abundance: few; v_gene: TRBV10-3; CDR3aa: CAIRDSSGNTIYF; CDR3nt: TGTGCCATCAGAGACAGCTCTGGAAACACCATATATTTT
j_gene: TRBJ1-1; d_gene: -; abundance: -; v_gene: TRBV6-5; CDR3aa: CASSYGHHTEAFF; CDR3nt: TGTGCCAGCAGTTACGGGCACCACACTGAAGCTTTCTTT
j_gene: TRBJ2-1; d_gene: TRBD1; abundance: -; v_gene: TRBV5-1; CDR3aa: CASSSPPGTGGYNEQFF; CDR3nt: TGCGCCAGCAGCTCTCCCCCCGGGACAGGGGGCTACAATGAGCAGTTCTTC
j_gene: TRBJ1-2; d_gene: -; abundance: -; v_gene: TRBV19; CDR3aa: CASSMAGFGGYTF; CDR3nt: TGTGCCAGTAGTATGGCAGGGTTCGGTGGCTACACCTTC
j_gene: TRBJ2-5; d_gene: TRBD1; abundance: -; v_gene: TRBV13; CDR3aa: CASSSIQGAGETQYF; CDR3nt: TGTGCCAGCAGCTCAATACAGGGGGCCGGAGAGACCCAGTACTTC
j_gene: TRBJ2-3; d_gene: -; abundance: few; v_gene: TRBV7-9; CDR3aa: CASSKQRPTSTDTQYF; CDR3nt: TGTGCCAGCAGCAAACAGCGACCCACTAGCACAGATACGCAGTATTTT
j_gene: TRBJ2-5; d_gene: TRBD2; abundance: -; v_gene: TRBV2; CDR3aa: CASSLGPTSGAEYF; CDR3nt: TGTGCCAGCAGCCTCGGGCCAACTAGCGGGGCCGAGTACTTC
j_gene: TRBJ2-5; d_gene: -; abundance: -; v_gene: TRBV3-1/TRBV3-2; CDR3aa: CASSQNGGPGETQYF; CDR3nt: TGTGCCAGCAGCCAGAACGGGGGGCCGGGGGAGACCCAGTACTTC
j_gene: TRBJ2-4; d_gene: TRBD1; abundance: -; v_gene: TRBV7-9; CDR3aa: CASRTSGTGRNIQYF; CDR3nt: TGTGCCAGTCGGACTTCCGGGACAGGGCGTAACATTCAGTACTTC
j_gene: TRBJ1-5; d_gene: -; abundance: once; v_gene: TRBV11-1; CDR3aa: CASSLGGVGNQPQHF; CDR3nt: TGTGCCAGCAGCTTAGGAGGGGTAGGCAATCAGCCCCAGCATTTT
j_gene: TRBJ2-1; d_gene: -; abundance: -; v_gene: TRBV6-1; CDR3aa: CASSEVGEQFF; CDR3nt: TGTGCCAGCAGTGAAGTAGGTGAGCAGTTCTTC
j_gene: TRBJ1-5; d_gene: -; abundance: -; v_gene: TRBV7-8; CDR3aa: CASSFKVLDSNQPQHF; CDR3nt: TGTGCCAGCAGCTTTAAGGTGCTGGATAGCAATCAGCCCCAGCATTTT
j_gene: TRBJ2-5; d_gene: -; abundance: -; v_gene: TRBV6-5; CDR3aa: CASRLNGFSQETQYF; CDR3nt: TGTGCCAGCAGGCTTAATGGTTTCTCCCAAGAGACCCAGTACTTC